The rows below give T cell receptor beta chains drawn from one sample of a study of T-cell memory formation after mild COVID-19. TCRdb recomputed calls from the 5' RACE reads with MiXCR, one row per CDR3 protein. This table has 360,000 or so distinct CDR3 sequences, over 25% appearing once. The specimen was PBMCs or a T cell subset sorted from them (not recorded which). Every receptor here comes from an adult woman who had mild COVID-19 (a few samples of this study predate the infection). Cell type and time point are not known. The CDR3 runs from the conserved cysteine through the conserved F or W. A D gene is named only where the DNA matches it firmly. A clone size is listed for some rows: how often the clone was seen (once, few, many), or a class if it is expanded.

clone size	D gene	J gene	V gene	CDR3 DNA	CDR3 protein
-	-	TRBJ2-2	TRBV11-2	TGTGCCAGCAGCTTAGAAGATTGGGTCGGGCCTGACACCGGGGAGCTGTTTTTT	CASSLEDWVGPDTGELFF
-	-	TRBJ1-1	TRBV4-2	TGTGCCAGCAGCCAAGATGCAGGGGCGAACACTGAAGCTTTCTTT	CASSQDAGANTEAFF
-	TRBD2	TRBJ2-1	TRBV19	TGTGCCAGTAGTAAACCAAGGGGACTAGCGGGAGTCAGTGAGCAGTTCTTC	CASSKPRGLAGVSEQFF
-	TRBD2	TRBJ2-1	TRBV11-2	TGTGCCAGCAGCACCCTACTAGCGGGTGACTACAATGAGCAGTTCTTC	CASSTLLAGDYNEQFF
-	TRBD1	TRBJ2-7	TRBV2	TGTGCCAGTAATAACAGGGGTGGATACGAGCAGTACTTC	CASNNRGGYEQYF
many	TRBD2	TRBJ2-1	TRBV29-1	TGCAGCATCAGGGGCCTAGCGGGAGGGCGGGAGTCCTACAATGAGCAGTTCTTC	CSIRGLAGGRESYNEQFF
-	TRBD2	TRBJ2-1	TRBV10-3	TGTGCCATCAGTGAGGGGACTAGCGGGAGAAGGGATGAGCAGTTCTTC	CAISEGTSGRRDEQFF
-	TRBD2	TRBJ2-7	TRBV4-3	TGCGCCAGCAGCTTCTCCGCCGGGACTAGCGCGGTGCAGTACTTC	CASSFSAGTSAVQYF
-	TRBD1	TRBJ2-3	TRBV29-1	TGCAGCGCCTCCGGGACAGACTTCACAGATACGCAGTATTTT	CSASGTDFTDTQYF
few	-	TRBJ2-1	TRBV12-3/TRBV12-4	TGTGCCAGCCTATCCGGACAGATCTCCTACAATGAGCAGTTCTTC	CASLSGQISYNEQFF
few	-	TRBJ1-3	TRBV11-3	TGTGCCAGCAGGGGGCGAAACTCTGGAAACACCATATATTTT	CASRGRNSGNTIYF
-	-	TRBJ2-7	TRBV18	TGTGCCAGCTCACCCGAAATAGAGAGCGAGCAGTACTTC	CASSPEIESEQYF
few	TRBD2	TRBJ2-1	TRBV20-1	TGCAGTGCTCCCAGCGGGATATCCTACAATGAGCAGTTCTTC	CSAPSGISYNEQFF
-	-	TRBJ2-1	TRBV2	TGTGCCAGCAGCGCCTGGGACACGTACAATGAGCAGTTCTTC	CASSAWDTYNEQFF
-	-	TRBJ2-3	TRBV20-1	TGCAGTGCTAGAGGGCTAGTGTTCACAGATACGCAGTATTTT	CSARGLVFTDTQYF
-	TRBD1	TRBJ1-1	TRBV11-2	TGTGCCAGCAGCTTAGGGTTAGGGGGCCGGAGTGAAGCTTTCTTT	CASSLGLGGRSEAFF
once	-	TRBJ2-5	TRBV4-1	TGCGCCAGCAGCCAATTACAGGTATCAGAGACCCAGTACTTC	CASSQLQVSETQYF
-	TRBD2	TRBJ2-3	TRBV12-3/TRBV12-4	TGTGCCAGCAGTTCTAGCGGGGGAGGCACAGATACGCAGTATTTT	CASSSSGGGTDTQYF
-	-	TRBJ1-1	TRBV7-8	TGTGCCAGCAGCCAGCGATCCGGGGAAGGGTCTGAAGCTTTCTTT	CASSQRSGEGSEAFF
-	-	TRBJ2-7	TRBV5-1	TGCGCCAGCAGCTTGGATAAAGGAGGCTACGAGCAGTACTTC	CASSLDKGGYEQYF
few	-	TRBJ2-3	TRBV7-9	TGTGCCAGCACCCCTAAGGCAGATACGCAGTATTTT	CASTPKADTQYF
-	-	TRBJ2-4	TRBV12-3/TRBV12-4	TGTGCCAGCAGGGAACAGGGTTACATTCAGTACTTC	CASREQGYIQYF
-	TRBD1	TRBJ1-1	TRBV7-3	TGTGCCAGCAGCCTATCAGACAGGGCGGCTGAAGCTTTCTTT	CASSLSDRAAEAFF
-	-	TRBJ2-7	TRBV9	TGTGCCAGCAGCAAGGGGGTAGCGGAGGCGTTATACGAGCAGTACTTC	CASSKGVAEALYEQYF
few	TRBD1	TRBJ1-4	TRBV5-1	TGCGCCAGCAGCTCGACAGGGGCAGGGGAAAAACTGTTTTTT	CASSSTGAGEKLFF
-	-	TRBJ2-3	TRBV19	TGTGCCAGTAGTATAAGTGTGGGCACAGATACGCAGTATTTT	CASSISVGTDTQYF
-	TRBD2	TRBJ2-7	TRBV7-9	TGTGCCAGCAGCTTAGGCACAGCGGGAGTCGAGCAGTACTTC	CASSLGTAGVEQYF
-	-	TRBJ1-1	TRBV7-9	TGTGCCAGCAGCCAGGTGGATTGGGAAGCTTTCTTT	CASSQVDWEAFF
many	TRBD2	TRBJ2-1	TRBV12-3/TRBV12-4	TGTGCCAGCAGCCCCAGCGGGGGATTCAGGGAGCAGTTCTTC	CASSPSGGFREQFF
-	TRBD2	TRBJ2-3	TRBV11-3	TGTGCCAGCAGCTCCAGAGCCTTAGCGGGAGAGGACACAGATACGCAGTATTTT	CASSSRALAGEDTDTQYF
few	-	TRBJ2-3	TRBV7-2	TGTGCCAGCAGCCCCAGGACTCGCTCTAGCACAGATACGCAGTATTTT	CASSPRTRSSTDTQYF
few	-	TRBJ2-2	TRBV18	TGTGCCAGCTCTCCTTGGCTGGACGCCGGGGAGCTGTTTTTT	CASSPWLDAGELFF
-	-	TRBJ2-1	TRBV2	TGTGCCAGCAGTGGGGTGTTGGCTTTCTACAATGAGCAGTTCTTC	CASSGVLAFYNEQFF
many	-	TRBJ1-2	TRBV20-1	TGCAGTGCGGCGAGACAGGCATTCTCTGCGACCCCTAACTATGGCTACACCTTC	CSAARQAFSATPNYGYTF
-	-	TRBJ2-1	TRBV20-1	TGCAGTGCCGCCCCCAATGAGCAGTTCTTC	CSAAPNEQFF
-	-	TRBJ2-2	TRBV4-3	TGCGCCAGCAGCCAAGACTGGACTAAGAGGCCCGGGGAGCTGTTTTTT	CASSQDWTKRPGELFF
-	-	TRBJ2-3	TRBV3-1	TGTGCCAGCAGCCAAGAGTGGGGGATCACAGATACGCAGTATTTT	CASSQEWGITDTQYF
-	TRBD1	TRBJ2-5	TRBV5-1	TGCGCCAGCAGCTTGGGGACAGGACCAGAAGAGACCCAGTACTTC	CASSLGTGPEETQYF
-	TRBD1	TRBJ2-5	TRBV5-1	TGCGCCAGCAGCTTGTACCGGGACAGGGGAGAGACCCAGTACTTC	CASSLYRDRGETQYF
-	-	TRBJ2-1	TRBV15	TGTGCCACCAGCAGAGGAGGCGGGCCCTCATACAATGAGCAGTTCTTC	CATSRGGGPSYNEQFF
few	-	TRBJ2-5	TRBV5-1	TGCGCCAGCAGCTCCGGCGGCGGAGAGACCCAGTACTTC	CASSSGGGETQYF
few	-	TRBJ1-1	TRBV6-6	TGTGCCAGCACCAAAAGTTCAGGGGTTGAAGCTTTCTTT	CASTKSSGVEAFF
-	-	TRBJ1-6	TRBV7-2	TGTGCCAGCAGCAACCCCCGGTTGGAGTATAATTCACCCCTCCACTTT	CASSNPRLEYNSPLHF
-	-	TRBJ1-1	TRBV6-1	TGTGCCAGCAGTGAAGCGGCGGAGGGGGGAGGCACTGAAGCTTTCTTT	CASSEAAEGGGTEAFF
few	-	TRBJ1-1	TRBV29-1	TGCAGTATATACGGGCAGGGGATAATGAACACTGAAGCTTTCTTT	CSIYGQGIMNTEAFF
-	-	TRBJ1-5	TRBV19	TGTGCCAGTAGTCCAAACAGAAATCAGCCCCAGCATTTT	CASSPNRNQPQHF
-	TRBD2	TRBJ2-5	TRBV2	TGTGCCAGCAGTGATACGTCGGGAGGGGCGGGGACCCAGTACTTC	CASSDTSGGAGTQYF
few	-	TRBJ2-2	TRBV9	TGTGCCAGCCGACCTCGGGGGCCAGACACCGGGGAGCTGTTTTTT	CASRPRGPDTGELFF
-	TRBD2	TRBJ2-1	TRBV20-1	TGCAGTGCTAGAGAAGCGGGAGGAGGATTCCCCCAGTTCTTC	CSAREAGGGFPQFF
few	-	TRBJ2-5	TRBV9	TGTGCCAGCAGCGCTGATGGGAGAGGCCAAGAGACCCAGTACTTC	CASSADGRGQETQYF
few	TRBD1	TRBJ1-6	TRBV30	TGTGCCTGGATTCTGACAGGGGCCTCTAATTCACCCCTCCACTTT	CAWILTGASNSPLHF
-	TRBD1	TRBJ2-7	TRBV24-1	TGTGCCACCAGTGATCCCGGGACAGGGAGCTCCTACGAGCAGTACTTC	CATSDPGTGSSYEQYF
few	-	TRBJ2-3	TRBV4-1	TGCGCCAGCAGCCAAGTCGTGATCACAGATACGCAGTATTTT	CASSQVVITDTQYF
few	TRBD2	TRBJ2-3	TRBV7-9	TGTGCCAGCGGGGGTAGCGGGAGGACAGATACGCAGTATTTT	CASGGSGRTDTQYF
-	-	TRBJ2-5	TRBV15	TGTGCCACCAGCAGTGGGGATCAAGAGACCCAGTACTTC	CATSSGDQETQYF
-	-	TRBJ2-1	TRBV14	TGTGCCAGCAGCCAAGGGGTGGGATCACCTTACAATGAGCAGTTCTTC	CASSQGVGSPYNEQFF
-	-	TRBJ2-7	TRBV4-3	TGCGCCAGCAGCCAAGATTCCTCCCCGGTCAACGAGCAGTACTTC	CASSQDSSPVNEQYF
-	-	TRBJ2-2	TRBV24-1	TGTGCCACCAGACAGGGTAACACCGGGGAGCTGTTTTTT	CATRQGNTGELFF
-	-	TRBJ1-5	TRBV24-1	TGTGCCACCCAAGAACCGTCGGGGAATCAGCCCCAGCATTTT	CATQEPSGNQPQHF